The 27 T cell receptor beta chains below all came from one sample that was sequenced in a study of blood T cell repertoires in COVID-19 (dated by TCRdb to the early 2020s). Libraries came from the immunoSEQ multiplex PCR assay. Entries here come from immuneACCESS through TCRdb and include only in-frame sequences with V and J called. Some clones fail to appear in such tables; in the studies checked, an unresolved V gene covers under half of the shortfall, and the cause of the remainder is unknown. The sample yields roughly 380,000 clones; 89% were counted once. Around 1.5% of the sample is in the top ten clones. Specimen: peripheral blood. The receptors stem from a woman aged 40 to 49 with COVID-19, enrolled during active disease.

The chain couples TRBV6-2 or TRBV6-3 to TRBJ2-2; TRBD1 might be the D (6 bases). The CDR3 contains 16 residues. Per germline, CDR1 MNHEY and CDR2 SVGEGT. V lost 3 bases and J lost 7, with 18 bases in between. The CDR3 loop reads CASSYPGARKGGELFF. The CDR3 DNA is TGTGCCAGCAGTTATCCAGGGGCGCGTAAAGGCGGGGAGCTGTTTTTT.

J is TRBJ2-2 and V is TRBV11-2; tentative D call: TRBD2 (5 bases). The CDR3 runs to 16 residues. Looked up from germline, CDR1 is SGHAT and CDR2 is FQNNGV. V lost 4 bases to trimming and J lost 0 bases, with 12 bases between them. CDR3 DNA sequence: TGTGCCAGCAGCTCTCGACCGGGAACGAACACCGGGGAGCTGTTTTTT. It yields the protein CASSSRPGTNTGELFF.

The rearrangement uses TRBV27 and TRBJ2-2; 8 nucleotides agree with TRBD1. The CDR3 is 15 residues long. With V trimmed by 3 bases and J by 5 bases, 5 bases remained unmatched. Germline V gene sequence: CDR1 MNHEY, CDR2 SMNVEV (reference sequence). The CDR3 loop reads CASSLDRALTGELFF. The CDR3 DNA follows: TGTGCCAGCAGTTTGGACAGGGCGCTTACCGGGGAGCTGTTTTTT.

V and J are TRBV21-1 and TRBJ1-3. TRBV21-1 is a pseudogene segment. This CDR3 has 8 residues. DNA of the CDR3: TGTGCCTTCTACACCATATATTTT. Its translation is CAFYTIYF.

The chain is built from TRBV4-3 and TRBJ2-1; 10 bases agree with TRBD2. CDR1 and CDR2 (germline): LGHNA, YSLEER. This CDR3 is 15 amino acids long. V trimming: 8 bases; J trimming: 6 bases; junction bases outside the gene matches: 10. CDR3 residues: CASSQGVAGGNEQFF. CDR3 DNA sequence: TGCGCCAGCTCCCAGGGGGTAGCGGGGGGCAATGAGCAGTTCTTC.

The chain couples TRBV6-5 to TRBJ1-1; the D is unclear. V shed 2 bases and J shed 6 bases, with 13 bases lying between them. The CDR3 consists of 14 residues. Germline CDR1 MNHEY, CDR2 SVGAGI. The CDR3 spells CASSYKGSGSEAFF. CDR3 DNA: TGTGCCAGCAGTTACAAAGGGTCGGGATCTGAAGCTTTCTTT.

This rearrangement joins TRBV19 to TRBJ1-5; TRBD1 aligns across 7 bases. Germline V CDR1 and CDR2: LNHDA, SQIVND (reference sequence). V lost 3 bases, J lost 2 bases, and 13 bases stayed unmatched. This CDR3 region has 18 residues. CDR3 nucleotide sequence: TGTGCCAGTAGTATCGGGGTGAGACAGGGCATGGGCAATCAGCCCCAGCATTTT. Translation: CASSIGVRQGMGNQPQHF.

The chain uses TRBV12-3 or TRBV12-4 and TRBJ1-2; D is undetermined. Trimming took 2 bases from V and 4 from J, leaving 5 bases between them. The CDR3 is made up of 12 amino acids. In DNA, the CDR3 is TGTGCCAGCAGTTTATTCAGCTATGGCTACACCTTC. Translating gives CASSLFSYGYTF.

CDR3 in DNA: TGTGCCAGCAGTTTAAAACACCCCGAAGAGACCCAGTACTTC. Its translation is CASSLKHPEETQYF. The chain has TRBV28 and TRBJ2-5; D gene uncertain. V gave up 2 bases and J gave up 3 bases, with 10 bases separating them. The CDR3 runs to 14 residues. Germline loops: CDR1 MDHEN, CDR2 SYDVKM.

V is TRBV6-5 and J is TRBJ2-7; TRBD1 matches at 7 bases. The junction had 8 bases not matched to a gene; V was cut back by 5 bases and J by 1 base. Germline CDR1 reads MNHEY; CDR2 reads SVGAGI. The CDR3 totals 15 residues. The DNA for the CDR3 is TGTGCCAGCAGTATTGGGACAGTTGGTTCCTACGAGCAGTACTTC. Protein product: CASSIGTVGSYEQYF.

The V gene is TRBV28, the J gene TRBJ1-5; weak D call: TRBD1 (6 bases). CDR1 is MDHEN, CDR2 SYDVKM, per germline. This CDR3 has 16 amino acids. V shed 4 bases and J shed 4 bases, with 17 bases lying between them. The CDR3 bases are TGTGCCAGCAGTTACACCAGGGGCGAGGGGAATCAGCCCCAGCATTTT. It specifies CASSYTRGEGNQPQHF. Based on the CDR3 plus reference TRBV28 and TRBJ1-5, the full variable domain is DVKVTQSSRYLVKRTGEKVFLECVQDMDHENMFWYRQDPGLGLRLIYFSYDVKMKEKGDIPEGYSVSREKKERFSLILESASTNQTSMYLCASSYTRGEGNQPQHFGDGTRLSIL.

This clone has more than one count but fewer than ten. The sample contains more than one DNA sequence encoding this CDR3. The chain employs TRBV20-1 and TRBJ2-7; D unclear. V lost 6 bases and J 2 bases, leaving 8 bases between the germline ends. Germline CDR1 is DFQATT and CDR2 is SNEGSKA (reference sequence). The CDR3 sequence is 11 residues long. CDR3 nucleotides: TGCAGTGCCCCGTATACCTACGAGCAGTACTTC. As protein: CSAPYTYEQYF.

The genes are TRBV6-1 and TRBJ2-4, with D tentatively TRBD1 (7 bases). The CDR3 runs to 13 residues. Trimming pared 3 bases from V and 10 bases from J, leaving 13 bases between. Germline V gene data show CDR1 as MNHNS and CDR2 as SASEGT. Here the CDR3 DNA reads TGTGCCAGCAGTGAGGCGGGACAGACGATTCAGTACTTC. Encoded protein: CASSEAGQTIQYF.

The CDR3 protein is CASSAIPGTHPANTGELFF. The CDR3 region has the DNA TGTGCCAGCAGCGCCATCCCCGGGACTCACCCAGCGAACACCGGGGAGCTGTTTTTT. V usage is TRBV11-3 and J usage is TRBJ2-2; tentatively, D is TRBD2 (6 bases). The CDR3 extends over 19 amino acids. CDR1 and CDR2 (germline): SGHNT, YENEEA. The V and J ends lost 5 bases and 0 bases respectively, with 22 bases between them.

The chain is built from TRBV18 and TRBJ1-6; no definite D call. The germline V gene encodes CDR1 KGHSH and CDR2 LQKENI. Trimming stripped 3 bases from V and 7 bases from J, with 4 bases between. The CDR3 consists of 12 residues. The CDR3 sequence: CASSPGNSPLHF. CDR3 nucleotides: TGTGCCAGCTCACCGGGCAATTCACCCCTCCACTTT.

The chain uses TRBV10-3 and TRBJ1-2; TRBD1 aligns across 9 bases. In germline, CDR1 is ENHRY, CDR2 SYGVKD. J lost 5 bases, V lost 2 bases, and 6 bases had no gene match. The CDR3 is 15 residues long. The CDR3: CAISEVDRGWYGYTF. CDR3 DNA: TGTGCCATCAGTGAGGTGGACAGGGGTTGGTATGGCTACACCTTC.

The chain couples TRBV5-4 to TRBJ1-2; maybe TRBD1 (5 bases). The CDR3 is 15 residues long. The ends were cut back, 4 bases at V and 3 bases at J, with 16 bases in the middle. Germline CDR1 SGHNT, CDR2 YYREEE (reference sequence). For the CDR3, the DNA is TGTGCCAGCAGCCCGGCTATGCAGGGCCACTATGGCTACACCTTC. Translating it yields CASSPAMQGHYGYTF. Full variable domain (rest looked up from reference TRBV5-4 and TRBJ1-2): ETGVTQSPTHLIKTRGQQVTLRCSSQSGHNTVSWYQQALGQGPQFIFQYYREEENGRGNFPPRFSGLQFPNYSSELNVNALELDDSALYLCASSPAMQGHYGYTFGSGTRLTVV.

The genes are TRBV27 and TRBJ2-7; D call uncertain. Trimming took 3 bases from V and 2 from J, leaving 11 bases between them. Germline V CDR1 and CDR2: MNHEY, SMNVEV (reference sequence). This CDR3 is built from 14 residues. Here the CDR3 reads CASSFRRDTYEQYF. Written as DNA, the CDR3 is TGTGCCAGCAGTTTTCGAAGAGATACCTACGAGCAGTACTTC.

This clone was picked up one time. The chain links TRBV7-9 to TRBJ1-4; D unclear. The CDR3 contains 15 residues. Trimming took off 8 bases at V and 0 bases at J, with 13 bases between the two ends. Germline V gene lookup returns CDR1 SEHNR and CDR2 FQNEAQ (reference sequence). The chain's CDR3 is CASLLGQSTNEKLFF. CDR3 coding DNA: TGTGCCAGCCTTCTTGGGCAGTCAACTAATGAAAAACTGTTTTTT.

V and J are TRBV28 and TRBJ1-2, with D possibly matching TRBD1 (5 bases). Germline assignment: CDR1 MDHEN and CDR2 SYDVKM. Trimming cost V 5 bases and J 2 bases, with 9 bases left between them. The CDR3 totals 13 residues. The DNA of the CDR3 is TGTGCCAGCAGTCCAGGGTACAACTATGGCTACACCTTC. Its translation: CASSPGYNYGYTF.

CDR3 nucleotide sequence: TGTGCCAGTACCCGGACTAGCGCAACAGATACGCAGTATTTT. It encodes CASTRTSATDTQYF. The rearrangement joins TRBV19 to TRBJ2-3; 9 bases are a match to TRBD2. This CDR3 has 14 residues. V lost 7 bases to trimming and J lost 3 bases; unmatched junction nucleotides: 5. The germline CDR1 and CDR2 sequences are LNHDA and SQIVND (reference sequence). Full variable domain (remainder filled in from reference TRBV19 and TRBJ2-3): DGGITQSPKYLFRKEGQNVTLSCEQNLNHDAMYWYRQDPGQGLRLIYYSQIVNDFQKGDIAEGYSVSREKKESFPLTVTSAQKNPTAFYLCASTRTSATDTQYFGPGTRLTVL.

For this clone: At the DNA level, this CDR3 is encoded by other sequences in the same sample as well. The gene calls are TRBV5-1 and TRBJ1-3; 7 positions match TRBD1. J was trimmed by 3 bases and V by 0 bases; bases with no gene match: 6. The CDR3 has 16 residues. Germline assignment: CDR1 SGHRS and CDR2 YFSETQ. The DNA of the CDR3 is TGCGCCAGCAGCTTGGGAGGGGGCAACAGTGGAAACACCATATATTTT. Protein sequence: CASSLGGGNSGNTIYF.

The rearrangement links TRBV5-1 to TRBJ1-1; no clear D gene. V was trimmed by 0 bases and J by 5 bases, leaving 11 bases between them. The CDR3 length is 14 residues. The germline V gene has CDR1 SGHRS and CDR2 YFSETQ. For the CDR3, the DNA is TGCGCCAGCAGCTTGGACAAATTGGAGACTGAAGCTTTCTTT. As protein: CASSLDKLETEAFF.

The V call is TRBV28, the J call TRBJ2-5; perhaps TRBD2 as D (5 bases). Trimming removed 6 bases at V and 5 bases at J, with 19 bases between. The germline gives CDR1 MDHEN, CDR2 SYDVKM. The length of the CDR3 is 15 residues. CDR3: CASSSPASRSETQYF. Written as DNA, the CDR3 is TGTGCCAGCAGCTCCCCGGCTAGCCGCTCGGAGACCCAGTACTTC.

This clone was recorded once. The V and J genes are TRBV10-1 and TRBJ1-3, with D perhaps TRBD1 (6 bases). There are 14 residues in the CDR3. Trimming pared 9 bases from V and 0 bases from J, leaving 12 bases between. Germline CDR1 is WNHNN and CDR2 is SYGVQD (reference sequence). CDR3 sequence (DNA): TGCGCCAGTAAACACAGGGACTCTGGAAACACCATATATTTT. Amino acids: CASKHRDSGNTIYF.

V gene TRBV4-3 combines with J gene TRBJ1-5; D unclear. V lost 0 bases, J lost 0 bases, and 12 bases lay in between. Germline V gives CDR1 LGHNA, CDR2 YSLEER. The CDR3 has 17 residues. The CDR3 bases are TGCGCCAGCAGCCAAGATTACAGACACCTTAGCAATCAGCCCCAGCATTTT. Translated, it gives CASSQDYRHLSNQPQHF.

The chain carries TRBV6-5 and TRBJ1-2, with D uncertain. Between the trimmed V and J ends, which lost 7 bases and 4 bases, there was a span of 7 bases. Germline V gene sequence: CDR1 MNHEY, CDR2 SVGAGI. The CDR3 runs 11 residues. The CDR3 is CASTPSYGYTF. For the CDR3, the DNA is TGTGCCAGCACCCCTAGCTATGGCTACACCTTC.